Listed below are T cell receptor beta chains from one sample, sequenced in a study of tumor-infiltrating lymphocytes in primary liver carcinoma. TCRdb ran MiXCR on the multiplex PCR reads and lists one entry per CDR3 protein. The repertoire holds approximately 76,000 distinct CDR3 sequences, with roughly two thirds as singletons. The sample was liver tumor tissue from sampling region 4. The receptors were sampled from an older woman with primary liver carcinoma and hepatitis B virus infection. The CDR3 runs from the conserved cysteine through the conserved F or W. A D gene is named only where the DNA matches it firmly. Rows give clone size only sometimes, using once, few, many, or a class for an expanded clone.

TGTGCCAGCAGTGCCACCGGGACAAGGGAAGAGACCCGGTACTTC	CASSATGTREETRYF	TRBV6-5	TRBJ2-5	.	.
TGTGCCATCATGGGCGGAGGTGGGAACTCCTACAATGAACACTTCTTC	CAIMGGGGNSYNEHFF	TRBV10-3	TRBJ2-1	few	.
TGTGCCAGCGGGGAGACAGGACCCAACACTGAAGCTTTCTTT	CASGETGPNTEAFF	TRBV6-2/TRBV6-3	TRBJ1-1	many	.
TGTGCCAGCAGTTTTGAGCAGGGCACCTACGAGCAGTACTTC	CASSFEQGTYEQYF	TRBV6-5	TRBJ2-7	.	.
TGCAGCACCCGGGCCGGGGGGCACACTGAAGCTTTCTTT	CSTRAGGHTEAFF	TRBV29-1	TRBJ1-1	.	.
TGTGCTAGCAGCGAAAGGGGGGGGTGCCCCACAACTAACGTAGGCTATACCTTC	CASSERGGCPTTNVGYTF	TRBV12-3/TRBV12-4	TRBJ1-2	.	.
TGTGCCAGCAGCTTAGATCGAGAGACAGATACGCAGTATTTT	CASSLDRETDTQYF	TRBV11-2	TRBJ2-3	few	.
TGTGACAGCAGCTCCCTCCAGGAGACCAAGTACTTC	CDSSSLQETKYF	TRBV28	TRBJ2-5	.	.
TGTGCCAGCAGCCCGAATCGCGAGAGCTGGTTAGGAGATACACAGCATTTT	CASSPNRESWLGDTQHF	TRBV11-2	TRBJ1-5	.	.
TGTGCCAGCAGCTCCATCATGGGCACAGATATGCAGTATTTT	CASSSIMGTDMQYF	TRBV4-2	TRBJ2-3	.	.
TGTGCCAGTAGACCGACAGCAACTAATGGAAAACTGTTTTTT	CASRPTATNGKLFF	TRBV6-5	TRBJ1-4	.	.
TGCGCCAGCAGCCTCGGGACAAGGGGCAACTACGAGCAGTACTTC	CASSLGTRGNYEQYF	TRBV11-3	TRBJ2-7	.	.
TGTGCCAGCAGTTACTCTGTGGGGACAGCTACCTACGAGCAGTACTTC	CASSYSVGTATYEQYF	TRBV6-6	TRBJ2-7	.	TRBD1
TGTGCCGGCAGTTATCGGACTACCAGCTCCTACAGTGAGCAGTTCTTC	CAGSYRTTSSYSEQFF	TRBV6-1	TRBJ2-1	.	.
TGTGCCGACAGTTTCGGGTCCTACTACGAGCAGTACTTC	CADSFGSYYEQYF	TRBV12-3/TRBV12-4	TRBJ2-7	.	.
TGTGCAAGCAGCATGACAGGAAACACTAAAGCTTTCTTT	CASSMTGNTKAFF	TRBV6-6	TRBJ1-1	.	.
TGTGCCAGCAGTTTTCCAGATTCGGTTGAGAACCAGTACTTC	CASSFPDSVENQYF	TRBV12-3/TRBV12-4	TRBJ2-5	.	.
TGTGCCAGCAGCATCCTACCTCTAGGCAAAAACGTTCAGTACTTC	CASSILPLGKNVQYF	TRBV5-6	TRBJ2-4	once	.
TGTGCCAGCAGCGCCGGAGTTAACAAAAACATTCAGTACTTC	CASSAGVNKNIQYF	TRBV11-2	TRBJ2-4	medium-sized	.
TGCAGCGTTGAAGTCAGCGGGGATATTGGAGAGACCCAGTACTTC	CSVEVSGDIGETQYF	TRBV29-1	TRBJ2-5	few	TRBD2
TGTGTCAGCAGTGAAATTTCACAGGATCTTTATGGCTATACCTTC	CVSSEISQDLYGYTF	TRBV6-1	TRBJ1-2	once	.
TGTGCCAGCAGCTTCAGGAGAGGGGGCATGAATGAGCAGTTCTTC	CASSFRRGGMNEQFF	TRBV11-2	TRBJ2-1	.	TRBD1
TGTGCCAGCAGCCCGAGACAGGGCCAATATGGCTACACCTTC	CASSPRQGQYGYTF	TRBV12-3/TRBV12-4	TRBJ1-2	many	TRBD1
TGCGTCAGCAGCCAAGATTGGGCTTCCCGGACAGGAGCCATGGGGTATCGCTACACCTTC	CVSSQDWASRTGAMGYRYTF	TRBV4-1	TRBJ1-2	.	TRBD1
TGTGCCAGCAGTGAAGACTATTGGGGCAACAGGAATCAGCCCCAGCATTTT	CASSEDYWGNRNQPQHF	TRBV6-1	TRBJ1-5	.	.
TGTGCCAGCAGTGGGGGGACCGGGACAGGGGCAGATACGCAGTATTTT	CASSGGTGTGADTQYF	TRBV6-1	TRBJ2-3	many	TRBD1
TGCGCCTGCGGCCAAGATCGTAGAGGGACTGGGGCCAACGTCCTGACTTTC	CACGQDRRGTGANVLTF	TRBV4-1	TRBJ2-6	.	.
TGCGCCAGCAGCCAAGGGCAGGGGTCCTTAAGCGAAAAACTACTTTTT	CASSQGQGSLSEKLLF	TRBV4-1	TRBJ1-4	.	.
TGTGCCAGCAGTTTTCCGGCGCAAACGAACACCGGGGAGCTGTTTTTT	CASSFPAQTNTGELFF	TRBV12-3/TRBV12-4	TRBJ2-2	many	.
TGTGCCAGCAGTTTGAGACACGAAAACTATGGTTACACCTTC	CASSLRHENYGYTF	TRBV6-6	TRBJ1-2	once	.
TGTGCCAGCACCCGACTAGCGGGAGATCTGGGCACCGGGGAGCTGTTTTTT	CASTRLAGDLGTGELFF	TRBV6-6	TRBJ2-2	many	TRBD2
TGCGCCAGCAGCGGGAGACAGGGCGCGGGTAATGAAAAACTGTTTTTT	CASSGRQGAGNEKLFF	TRBV5-1	TRBJ1-4	few	TRBD1
TGCGCCAGCAGCCCCAGGACGATGAGCTCCTACGAGCAGTGCTTC	CASSPRTMSSYEQCF	TRBV5-1	TRBJ2-7	.	.
TGTGCCAGCAGCTTACCAAGGCGGTCCTACGAACAGTACTTC	CASSLPRRSYEQYF	TRBV7-8	TRBJ2-7	.	.
TGTGCCAGCAGTATTCGGAAGGGGGGCACCAGGGAGCTGTTTTTT	CASSIRKGGTRELFF	TRBV12-3/TRBV12-4	TRBJ2-2	.	.
TGTGACAGAGGCTTAGGGATTCGAAGGGAAGGCACAGATACGCAGTATTTT	CDRGLGIRREGTDTQYF	TRBV11-2	TRBJ2-3	.	.
TGTGCCAGCAGTGCTCCCCAGCAAAGGCCGTTCTTC	CASSAPQQRPFF	TRBV12-3/TRBV12-4	TRBJ2-1	many	.
TGTGCCAGCAGTGGGGACAGGGGGCGGGATGGCTACACCTTC	CASSGDRGRDGYTF	TRBV2	TRBJ1-2	.	TRBD1
TGTCCCTGCAGTTTAGACGGGGGGGCAGGGTCTCAGTCCCAGCATTTT	CPCSLDGGAGSQSQHF	TRBV12-3/TRBV12-4	TRBJ1-5	.	.
TGCAGCGGGATAGGGTACACTGAAGCTTTCTTT	CSGIGYTEAFF	TRBV29-1	TRBJ1-1	.	.
TGCAGCGTTGAAGACCTGAGACAGGGGAAGTATGGCTACACCTTC	CSVEDLRQGKYGYTF	TRBV29-1	TRBJ1-2	many	TRBD1
TGTGCCAGCGGCACCGCGGTGGGAGAGACCCGGTACTTC	CASGTAVGETRYF	TRBV6-5	TRBJ2-5	once	.
TGTGCCAGCAGCGAAGTTGTAGCAGCCACCGGAGAGCTATTTTTT	CASSEVVAATGELFF	TRBV4-2	TRBJ2-2	.	.
TGTGCCAGCAGTTTAGATTTCGGGAGCACAGATGCGCAGCATTTT	CASSLDFGSTDAQHF	TRBV12-3/TRBV12-4	TRBJ1-5	.	.
TGTGCCGGCAGTCCGACGGGGGTCGGGGAGCTGTTTTTT	CAGSPTGVGELFF	TRBV5-4	TRBJ2-2	.	.